This T cell receptor (beta chain) stems from a study of T cells after yellow fever vaccination. Whole-study findings and limits: Reappearing after the booster were most of the clones from primary vaccination (less than 98% CD4, approximately 89% CD8).

One entry per CDR3 protein results from TCRdb running MiXCR on the 5' RACE reads. Found here are roughly 320,000 distinct CDR3 sequences, about 11% of them singletons; the top ten hold over 3%. To note about this clonotype: The antigen is undetermined.

This clonotype was obtained from a man aged 18 to 30 who received the YFV17D yellow fever vaccine. This specimen was CD4+ T cells sorted from PBMCs, taken 45 days after the yellow fever booster vaccination.

The CDR3 reads CASSLTGARKTQYF. In DNA form, the CDR3 reads TGTGCCAGCAGTCTCACAGGGGCTCGGAAGACCCAGTACTTC. The genes are TRBV12-3 or TRBV12-4 and TRBJ2-5; 7 positions match TRBD1. CDR3 length equals 14 residues. V dropped 5 bases and J dropped 6; count of bases not matched to a gene: 9.